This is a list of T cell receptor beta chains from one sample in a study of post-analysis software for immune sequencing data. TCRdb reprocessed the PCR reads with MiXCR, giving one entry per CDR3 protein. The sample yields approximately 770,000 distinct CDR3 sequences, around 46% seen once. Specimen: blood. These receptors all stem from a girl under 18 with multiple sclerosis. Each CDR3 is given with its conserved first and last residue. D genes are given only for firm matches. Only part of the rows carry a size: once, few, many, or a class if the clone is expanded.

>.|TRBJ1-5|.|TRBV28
CASSFGPIYQPQHF
TGTGCCAGCAGTTTTGGCCCGATATATCAGCCCCAGCATTTT
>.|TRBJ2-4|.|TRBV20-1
CSGEAVSLAKNIQYF
TGCAGTGGCGAAGCGGTGTCTCTAGCCAAAAACATTCAGTACTTC
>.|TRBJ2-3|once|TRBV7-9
CASSLAGRRSDTQYF
TGTGCCAGCAGCTTAGCGGGTAGACGGTCAGATACGCAGTATTTT
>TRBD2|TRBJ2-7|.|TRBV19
CASSALAGAGEQYF
TGTGCCAGTAGTGCACTAGCGGGGGCGGGCGAGCAGTACTTC
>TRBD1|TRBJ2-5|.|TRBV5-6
CASSLAGQALQETQYF
TGTGCCAGCAGCTTGGCGGGACAGGCTCTACAAGAGACCCAGTACTTC
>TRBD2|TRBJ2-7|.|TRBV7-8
CASSSGGTQAYEQYF
TGTGCCAGCAGCTCGGGGGGGACACAGGCCTACGAGCAGTACTTC
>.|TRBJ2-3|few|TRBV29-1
CSVFRTDTQYF
TGCAGCGTTTTCCGCACAGATACGCAGTATTTT
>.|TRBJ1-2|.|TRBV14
CASSQDRKMYGYTF
TGTGCCAGCAGCCAAGACAGGAAGATGTATGGCTACACCTTC
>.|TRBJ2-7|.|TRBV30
CAWSVGLYEQYF
TGTGCCTGGAGTGTAGGTCTTTACGAGCAGTACTTC
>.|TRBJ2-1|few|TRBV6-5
CASSKTVPSSYNEQFF
TGTGCCAGCAGCAAAACAGTTCCCAGCTCCTACAATGAGCAGTTCTTC
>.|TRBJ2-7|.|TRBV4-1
CASSQATSYEQYF
TGCGCCAGCAGCCAGGCCACCTCCTACGAGCAGTACTTC
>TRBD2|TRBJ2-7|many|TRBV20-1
CSARAASGYEQYF
TGCAGTGCTAGAGCCGCTAGCGGCTACGAGCAGTACTTC
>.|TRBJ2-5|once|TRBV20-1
CSARDLGTYPIQETQYF
TGCAGTGCTAGAGATCTCGGGACTTACCCTATCCAAGAGACCCAGTACTTC
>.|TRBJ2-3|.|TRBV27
CATKGHPRDTQYF
TGTGCCACGAAAGGACATCCTCGGGATACGCAGTATTTT
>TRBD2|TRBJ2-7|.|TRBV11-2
CASSLWEGGSYEQYF
TGTGCCAGCAGCTTATGGGAGGGAGGCTCCTACGAGCAGTACTTC
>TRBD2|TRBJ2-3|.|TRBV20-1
CSAETLGLAGPADTQYF
TGCAGTGCTGAGACCCTAGGACTAGCGGGGCCCGCAGATACGCAGTATTTT
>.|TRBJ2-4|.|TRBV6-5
CASRGGGRQYF
TGTGCCAGCAGGGGTGGGGGAAGACAGTACTTC
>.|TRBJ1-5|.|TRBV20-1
CSARITGKVGNQPQHF
TGCAGTGCTAGGATAACAGGGAAGGTCGGCAATCAGCCCCAGCATTTT
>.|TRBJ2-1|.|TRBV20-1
CSARVQGRAYNEQFF
TGCAGTGCTAGAGTCCAGGGCAGGGCCTACAATGAGCAGTTCTTC
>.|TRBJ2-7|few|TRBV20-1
CSARPSLYPYEQYF
TGCAGTGCTAGACCCTCACTCTACCCCTACGAGCAGTACTTC
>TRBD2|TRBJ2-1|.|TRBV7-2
CASSVSGRAAHEQFF
TGTGCCAGCAGCGTCAGCGGGAGGGCCGCCCATGAGCAGTTCTTC
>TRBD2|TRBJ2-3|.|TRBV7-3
CASSSQSGSTDTQYF
TGTGCCAGCAGCTCCCAAAGCGGGAGTACAGATACGCAGTATTTT
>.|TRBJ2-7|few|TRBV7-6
CASTSGRWTDTYEQYF
TGTGCCAGCACGAGCGGACGATGGACAGACACCTACGAGCAGTACTTC
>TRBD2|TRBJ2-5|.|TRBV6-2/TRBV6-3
CASSFAHPTSGSRETQYF
TGTGCCAGCAGTTTCGCACACCCAACTAGCGGGAGTCGGGAGACCCAGTACTTC
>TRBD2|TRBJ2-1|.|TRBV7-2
CASSQTSGRRNEQFF
TGTGCCAGCAGTCAGACTAGCGGGAGAAGGAATGAGCAGTTCTTC
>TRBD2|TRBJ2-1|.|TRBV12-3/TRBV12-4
CASSLSVGGPGREGEQFF
TGTGCCAGCAGTTTGTCTGTCGGGGGCCCCGGGCGGGAGGGTGAGCAGTTCTTC
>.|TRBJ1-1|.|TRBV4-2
CASSQETRETTEAFF
TGTGCCAGCAGCCAAGAGACCCGGGAAACCACTGAAGCTTTCTTT
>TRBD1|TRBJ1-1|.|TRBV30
CAWSGQGSIPEAFF
TGTGCCTGGAGTGGACAGGGTTCGATCCCTGAAGCTTTCTTT
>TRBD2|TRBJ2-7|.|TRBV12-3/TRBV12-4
CASSPGPGGEQYF
TGTGCCAGCAGTCCCGGACCGGGGGGCGAGCAGTACTTC
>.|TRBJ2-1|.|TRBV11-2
CASRSLRSSYNEQFF
TGTGCCAGCAGGTCCTTAAGGAGCTCCTACAATGAGCAGTTCTTC
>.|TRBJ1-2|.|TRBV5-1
CASSSDSTNYGYTF
TGCGCCAGCAGCTCGGACAGTACTAACTATGGCTACACCTTC
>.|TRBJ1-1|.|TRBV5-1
CASSLAGGGGTEAFF
TGCGCCAGCAGCTTGGCCGGAGGCGGAGGGACTGAAGCTTTCTTT
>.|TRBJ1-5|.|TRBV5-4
CASSPLSWNSNQPQHF
TGTGCCAGCAGCCCCTTAAGTTGGAATAGCAATCAGCCCCAGCATTTT
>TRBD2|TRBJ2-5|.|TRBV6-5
CASRLAGGGSQYF
TGTGCCAGCAGACTAGCGGGCGGTGGCTCGCAGTACTTC
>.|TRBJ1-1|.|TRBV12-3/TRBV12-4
CASSLAGWEDPLNTEAFF
TGTGCCAGTAGTTTAGCGGGATGGGAGGACCCCCTGAACACTGAAGCTTTCTTT
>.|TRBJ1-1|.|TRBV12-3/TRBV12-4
CASNRGFTEAFF
TGTGCCAGCAATCGGGGTTTCACTGAAGCTTTCTTT